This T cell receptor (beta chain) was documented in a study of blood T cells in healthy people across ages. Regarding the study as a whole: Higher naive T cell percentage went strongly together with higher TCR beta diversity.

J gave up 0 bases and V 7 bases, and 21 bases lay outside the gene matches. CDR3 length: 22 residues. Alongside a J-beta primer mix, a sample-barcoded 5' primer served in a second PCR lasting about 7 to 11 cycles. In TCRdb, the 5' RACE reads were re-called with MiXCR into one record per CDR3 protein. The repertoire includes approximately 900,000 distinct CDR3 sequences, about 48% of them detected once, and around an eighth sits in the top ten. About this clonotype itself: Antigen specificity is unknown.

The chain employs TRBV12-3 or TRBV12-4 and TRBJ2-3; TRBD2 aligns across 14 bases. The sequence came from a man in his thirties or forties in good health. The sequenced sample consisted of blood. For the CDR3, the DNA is TGTGCCAGCACCTGGGACAGGGTGAGGGGACTAGCGGGGGTAACTAGCACAGATACGCAGTATTTT. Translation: CASTWDRVRGLAGVTSTDTQYF.